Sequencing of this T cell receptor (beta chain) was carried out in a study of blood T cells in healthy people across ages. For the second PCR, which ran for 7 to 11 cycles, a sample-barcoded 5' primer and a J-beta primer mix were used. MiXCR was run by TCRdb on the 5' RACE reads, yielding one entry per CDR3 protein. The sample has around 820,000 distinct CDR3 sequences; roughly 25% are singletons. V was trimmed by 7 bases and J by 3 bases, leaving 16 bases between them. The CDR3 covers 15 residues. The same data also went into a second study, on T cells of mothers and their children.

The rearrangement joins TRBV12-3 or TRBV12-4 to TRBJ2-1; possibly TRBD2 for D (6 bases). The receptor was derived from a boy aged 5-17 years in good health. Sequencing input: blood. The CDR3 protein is CASTPWASDYNEQFF. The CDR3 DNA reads TGTGCCAGCACTCCCTGGGCTAGCGACTACAATGAGCAGTTCTTC.